This T cell receptor (beta chain) was captured by sequencing in a study of technical replicates of blood from a handful of donors. This clone was seen a single time. Sequencing used immunoSEQ multiplex PCR; TCRdb keeps in-frame clones, though not all of them. The table shows fewer than 85,000 clones, with 80% to 95% occurring only once. The CDR3 contains 13 residues. After removal of 5 bases from V and 7 bases from J, the junction contained 6 bases not matched to a gene. Looked up from germline, CDR1 is MNHNY and CDR2 is SVGAGI (reference sequence). This chain links TRBV6-6 with TRBJ2-7; the match to TRBD1 covers 9 bases. Sequencing input: T cells isolated from PBMCs. This TCR came from a human donor in good health. This chain's CDR3 is CASSGTGSREQYF. In nucleotides, the CDR3 is TGTGCCAGCAGTGGGACAGGGTCTCGGGAGCAGTACTTC.